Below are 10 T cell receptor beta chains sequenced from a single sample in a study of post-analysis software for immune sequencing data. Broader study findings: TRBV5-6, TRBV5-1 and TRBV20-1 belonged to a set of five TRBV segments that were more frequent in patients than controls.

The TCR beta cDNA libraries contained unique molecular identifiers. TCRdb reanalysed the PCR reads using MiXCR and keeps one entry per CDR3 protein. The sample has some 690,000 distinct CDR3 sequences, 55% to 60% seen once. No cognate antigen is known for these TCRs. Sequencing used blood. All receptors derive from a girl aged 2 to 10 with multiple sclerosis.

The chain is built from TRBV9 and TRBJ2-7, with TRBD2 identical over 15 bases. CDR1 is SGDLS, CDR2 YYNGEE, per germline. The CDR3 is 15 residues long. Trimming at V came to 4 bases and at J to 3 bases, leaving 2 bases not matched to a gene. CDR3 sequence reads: CASSMGLAGGYEQYF. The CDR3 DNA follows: TGTGCCAGCAGCATGGGACTAGCGGGAGGCTACGAGCAGTACTTC.

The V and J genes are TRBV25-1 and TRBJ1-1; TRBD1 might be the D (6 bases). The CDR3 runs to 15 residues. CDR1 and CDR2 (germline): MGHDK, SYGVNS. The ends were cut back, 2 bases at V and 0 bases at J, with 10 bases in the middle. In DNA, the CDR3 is TGTGCCAGCAGTGAAGATCCAGGGGTGAACACTGAAGCTTTCTTT. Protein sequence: CASSEDPGVNTEAFF.

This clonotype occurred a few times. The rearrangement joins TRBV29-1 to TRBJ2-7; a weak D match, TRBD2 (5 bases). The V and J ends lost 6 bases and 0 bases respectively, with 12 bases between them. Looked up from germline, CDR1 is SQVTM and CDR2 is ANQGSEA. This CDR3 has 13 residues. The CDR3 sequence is CSVRTFDSYEQYF. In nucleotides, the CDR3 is TGCAGCGTCCGGACTTTTGACTCCTACGAGCAGTACTTC.

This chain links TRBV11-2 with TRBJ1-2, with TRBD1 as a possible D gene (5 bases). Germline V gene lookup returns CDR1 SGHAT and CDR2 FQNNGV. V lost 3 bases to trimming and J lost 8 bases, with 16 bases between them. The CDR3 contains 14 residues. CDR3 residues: CASSFKGLGKGYTF. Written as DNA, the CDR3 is TGTGCCAGCAGCTTCAAGGGGCTGGGAAAGGGCTACACCTTC.

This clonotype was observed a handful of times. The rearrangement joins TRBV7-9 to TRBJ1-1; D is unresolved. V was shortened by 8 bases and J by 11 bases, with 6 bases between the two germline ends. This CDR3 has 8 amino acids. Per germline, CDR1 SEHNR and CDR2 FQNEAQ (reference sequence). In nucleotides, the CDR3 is TGTGCCAGCCCCTGGGCTTTCTTT. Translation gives CASPWAFF.

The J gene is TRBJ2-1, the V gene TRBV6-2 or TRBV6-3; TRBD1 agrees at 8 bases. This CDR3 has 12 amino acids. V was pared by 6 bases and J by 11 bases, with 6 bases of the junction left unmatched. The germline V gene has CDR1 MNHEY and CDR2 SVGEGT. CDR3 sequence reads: CASSPRGRKQFF. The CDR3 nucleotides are TGTGCCAGCAGCCCCAGGGGGCGCAAGCAGTTCTTC.

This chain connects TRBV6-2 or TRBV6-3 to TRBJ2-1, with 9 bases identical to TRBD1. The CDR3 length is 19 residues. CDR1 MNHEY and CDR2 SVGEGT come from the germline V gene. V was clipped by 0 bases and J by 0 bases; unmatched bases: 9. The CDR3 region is CASSYSRQGVSLSYNEQFF. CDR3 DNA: TGTGCCAGCAGTTACTCTAGACAGGGGGTATCTCTCTCCTACAATGAGCAGTTCTTC.

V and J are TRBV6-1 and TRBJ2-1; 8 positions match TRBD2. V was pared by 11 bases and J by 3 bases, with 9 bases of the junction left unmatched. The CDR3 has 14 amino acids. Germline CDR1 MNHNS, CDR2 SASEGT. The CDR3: CAGSLAGSYNEQFF. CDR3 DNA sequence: TGTGCCGGATCCTTAGCGGGGAGCTACAATGAGCAGTTCTTC.

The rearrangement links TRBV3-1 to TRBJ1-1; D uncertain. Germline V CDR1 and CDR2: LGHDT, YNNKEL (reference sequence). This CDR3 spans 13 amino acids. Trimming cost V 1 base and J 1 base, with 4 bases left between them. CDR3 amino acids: CASSQVRNTEAFF. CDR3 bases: TGTGCCAGCAGCCAAGTTAGGAACACTGAAGCTTTCTTT.

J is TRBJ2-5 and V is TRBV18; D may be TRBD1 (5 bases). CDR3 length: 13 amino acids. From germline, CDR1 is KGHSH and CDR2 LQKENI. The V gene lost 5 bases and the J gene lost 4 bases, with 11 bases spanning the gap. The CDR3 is CASSGASSETQYF. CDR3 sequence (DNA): TGTGCCAGCTCAGGGGCCAGTTCAGAGACCCAGTACTTC.